This T cell receptor (beta chain) was captured by sequencing in a study of shared clonotypes between healthy human individuals. All donors were healthy HIV-negative adults lacking recent acute infections or vaccinations. Produced via immunoSEQ multiplex PCR; TCRdb's table is partial and in-frame only. The table has 1.5 million to 1.9 million clones, approximately 98% seen once. This CDR3 contains 15 residues. The V gene lost 0 bases and the J gene lost 6 bases, with 12 bases spanning the gap. The germline V gene encodes CDR1 MNHNY and CDR2 SVGAGI (reference sequence). The specimen sequenced was naive CD4+ T cells sorted from blood. Subset of the sample: CD45RA+ positively selected. The V and J genes are TRBV6-6 and TRBJ2-1; D call uncertain. The TCR sequence derives from a young man in good health. DNA for the CDR3: TGTGCCAGCAGTTACTCGACACGGAGAAGCAATGAGCAGTTCTTC. This codes for CASSYSTRRSNEQFF.